These 23 T cell receptor beta chains were all obtained from the same sample, sequenced in a study of CD8 T cells in Susac syndrome (dated by TCRdb to between 2017 and 2020). The library relied on the immunoSEQ multiplex PCR assay. RNA was extracted using the RNeasy kit, and about 0.45 to 1 ug of the RNA was reverse transcribed with random hexamers. TCRdb redid the processing of the public reads, applying fastp at Q25 and MiXCR, and retained in-frame beta chains. Rows are unified per CDR3 protein, each entry keeping the most common DNA and genes. The sample profile shows around 270,000 distinct CDR3 sequences; approximately 91% of them were found once. Roughly 0.17% of the sample comes from the top ten. The sequenced sample consisted of CD8+ T cells from PBMCs. These receptors all come from a human donor with multiple sclerosis.

This chain connects TRBV7-9 to TRBJ2-7, with 8 bases lining up with TRBD1. This CDR3 spans 16 amino acids. Germline CDR1 and CDR2: SEHNR and FQNEAQ (reference sequence). The V gene end was trimmed by 6 bases and the J gene end by 2 bases; junction bases not matched to a gene: 12. The CDR3 coding sequence is TGTGCCAGCAGGCCCATCCAGGACAGGGTACCCTACGAGCAGTACTTC. This codes for CASRPIQDRVPYEQYF. The whole variable domain, filled in from reference TRBV7-9 and TRBJ2-7, reads DTGVSQNPRHKITKRGQNVTFRCDPISEHNRLYWYRQTLGQGPEFLTYFQNEAQLEKSRLLSDRFSAERPKGSFSTLEIQRTEQGDSAMYLCASRPIQDRVPYEQYFGPGTRLTVT.

V usage is TRBV6-2 or TRBV6-3 and J usage is TRBJ2-7; perhaps TRBD2 as D (5 bases). Germline V gene data show CDR1 as MNHEY and CDR2 as SVGEGT. CDR3 length: 15 residues. V was cut by 0 bases and J by 3 bases, with 12 bases left in between. CDR3 DNA sequence: TGTGCCAGCAGTTACTCCGGCGGGTGGGTCTACGAGCAGTACTTC. Translated, it gives CASSYSGGWVYEQYF.

V and J are TRBV14 and TRBJ2-3; D is possibly TRBD1 (5 bases). V lost 1 base, J lost 4 bases, and 6 bases lay in between. CDR3 size: 13 residues. Germline CDR1 SGHDN, CDR2 FVKESK. CDR3 nucleotides: TGTGCCAGCAGCCAAGTACAGGCAGATACGCAGTATTTT. It yields the protein CASSQVQADTQYF.

The chain combines TRBV12-3 or TRBV12-4 with TRBJ1-3, with 7 bases identical to TRBD1. The length of the CDR3 is 20 residues. The V gene end was trimmed by 0 bases and the J gene end by 4 bases; junction bases not matched to a gene: 18. This chain's CDR3 is CASSLASGTAEPFLGNTIYF. The CDR3 region has the DNA TGTGCCAGCAGTTTAGCCTCAGGGACAGCGGAACCTTTCCTCGGAAACACCATATATTTT.

CDR3 sequence (DNA): TGTGCCAGCAGCTCTGGGGACTACAATGAGCAGTTCTTC. Amino acids: CASSSGDYNEQFF. The rearrangement links TRBV9 to TRBJ2-1; D is ambiguous. The CDR3 consists of 13 residues. Germline CDR1 reads SGDLS; CDR2 reads YYNGEE. Trimming stripped 4 bases from V and 3 bases from J, with 8 bases between.

The V and J genes are TRBV30 and TRBJ2-5, with 10 bases matching TRBD1. The CDR3 extends over 15 amino acids. Germline V gives CDR1 GTSNPN, CDR2 SVGIG (reference sequence). The J segment lost 1 base and the V segment lost 4 bases, leaving 6 bases of the junction unmatched. The CDR3 DNA follows: TGTGCCTGGATCCTCGGGACAGGGGTCCAAGAGACCCAGTACTTC. Amino acids: CAWILGTGVQETQYF.

V gene TRBV4-3 combines with J gene TRBJ1-2; D is undetermined. CDR3 size: 13 residues. Germline V gives CDR1 LGHNA, CDR2 YSLEER. V dropped 4 bases and J dropped 3 bases, with 9 bases sitting between them. CDR3 nucleotides: TGCGCCAGCAGCCGGGAGGGCGACTATGGCTACACCTTC. As protein: CASSREGDYGYTF.

The CDR3 sequence: CASSEELSWGEQFF. The CDR3 nucleotides are TGTGCCAGCAGCGAAGAACTCTCTTGGGGTGAGCAGTTCTTC. This chain uses TRBV7-9 with TRBJ2-1; D gene ambiguous. V was cut by 5 bases and J by 9 bases, with 17 bases left in between. The CDR3 runs to 14 residues. Germline CDR1 is SEHNR and CDR2 is FQNEAQ (reference sequence).

This clonotype came up once. V gene TRBV6-1 combines with J gene TRBJ2-1; no clear D. Trimming took 0 bases from V and 6 from J, leaving 12 bases between them. The length of the CDR3 is 15 residues. Germline CDR1 reads MNHNS; CDR2 reads SASEGT. This CDR3 is CASSEAYHSLNEQFF. The DNA of the CDR3 is TGTGCCAGCAGTGAAGCCTATCACAGCCTCAATGAGCAGTTCTTC.

This chain links TRBV4-1 with TRBJ2-7, with D possibly being TRBD2 (5 bases). Germline lookup yields CDR1 MGHRA and CDR2 YSYEKL. V dropped 7 bases and J dropped 4 bases, with 14 bases sitting between them. The CDR3 runs 13 residues. The CDR3 here is CASILGEGYEQYF. CDR3 nucleotides: TGCGCCAGCATATTGGGCGAGGGATACGAGCAGTACTTC.

In this sample, this clonotype turned up a few times. The chain couples TRBV7-2 to TRBJ2-3; a weak D match, TRBD2 (5 bases). V shed 5 bases and J shed 2 bases, with 14 bases lying between them. Per the germline V gene, CDR1 is SGHTA and CDR2 is FQGNSA. The CDR3 runs 15 residues. CDR3 DNA: TGTGCCAGCAGCGCAATCTCGGGGATCACAGATACGCAGTATTTT. Encoded protein: CASSAISGITDTQYF.

V gene TRBV7-3 combines with J gene TRBJ2-2; D is ambiguous. Trimming stripped 4 bases from V and 3 bases from J, with 9 bases between. The CDR3 is made up of 14 amino acids. Germline CDR1 SGHTA, CDR2 FQGTGA. The CDR3 sequence is CASSSPGDTGELFF. The CDR3 coding sequence is TGTGCCAGCAGCTCACCCGGTGACACCGGGGAGCTGTTTTTT.

The table lists this clonotype with a few counts. V usage is TRBV7-2 and J usage is TRBJ2-1; TRBD2 agrees at 12 bases. Losses at the gene ends were 7 bases for V and 5 bases for J; bases not matched to a gene: 3. Per the germline V gene, CDR1 is SGHTA and CDR2 is FQGNSA. The CDR3 extends over 14 amino acids. CDR3 sequence reads: CASKASGRDNEQFF. CDR3 coding DNA: TGTGCCAGCAAGGCTAGCGGGAGGGACAATGAGCAGTTCTTC.

The gene calls are TRBV12-3 or TRBV12-4 and TRBJ1-1; D ambiguous. V lost 8 bases and J 4 bases, leaving 14 bases between the germline ends. The CDR3 runs to 13 residues. CDR3 region: CASQEGPSTEAFF. CDR3 sequence (DNA): TGTGCCAGCCAAGAGGGTCCCAGCACTGAAGCTTTCTTT.

This clonotype was counted once. CDR3 in DNA: TGTGCCAGTAGACTCACCTCGGGGGGGGGTCGAGAGCAGTTCTTC. Translation gives CASRLTSGGGREQFF. J is TRBJ2-1 and V is TRBV19; 8 bases map to TRBD2. The CDR3 covers 15 residues. Trimming cost V 6 bases and J 10 bases; bases outside gene matches: 14. Germline V gives CDR1 LNHDA, CDR2 SQIVND (reference sequence).

The count of this clonotype is one. V and J are TRBV14 and TRBJ1-1; TRBD1 matches at 8 bases. Germline CDR1 SGHDN, CDR2 FVKESK. Trimming removed 7 bases from V and 8 bases from J; junction bases left unmatched: 6. The CDR3 contains 12 residues. CDR3 residues: CASILGTGEAFF. The DNA of the CDR3 is TGTGCCAGCATCTTAGGGACAGGCGAAGCTTTCTTT.

CDR3 nucleotides: TGTGCCAGCAGGACCTGGGCAGGTGGAAGCTTTGAGGGCTACACCTTC. This gives the protein CASRTWAGGSFEGYTF. The chain employs TRBV7-9 and TRBJ1-2; D gene unclear. This CDR3 spans 16 amino acids. From germline, CDR1 is SEHNR and CDR2 FQNEAQ (reference sequence). V lost 6 bases and J lost 8, with 25 bases in between.

The chain couples TRBV9 to TRBJ1-1, with D perhaps TRBD1 (5 bases). Germline V gives CDR1 SGDLS, CDR2 YYNGEE. The V end lost 3 bases, the J end lost 5 bases, and 11 bases lay between the germline ends. This CDR3 region has 13 residues. The CDR3 here is CASSADGGTEAFF. The CDR3 bases are TGTGCCAGCAGCGCTGATGGGGGGACTGAAGCTTTCTTT.

This clonotype was observed once. This chain links TRBV25-1 with TRBJ2-7, with D hard to call. V was cut by 1 base and J by 6 bases, with 7 bases left in between. The germline V gene encodes CDR1 MGHDK and CDR2 SYGVNS. This CDR3 is 12 amino acids long. Here the CDR3 DNA reads TGTGCCAGCAGTGAATTTGGTCCCGAGCAGTACTTC. It is translated as CASSEFGPEQYF.

The chain uses TRBV6-5 and TRBJ2-7; D perhaps matches TRBD2 (7 bases). V dropped 2 bases and J dropped 2 bases, with 10 bases sitting between them. Germline CDR1 reads MNHEY; CDR2 reads SVGAGI. The CDR3 has 14 residues. The CDR3 region is CASSYEGGTYEQYF. The CDR3 nucleotides are TGTGCCAGCAGTTACGAGGGGGGGACCTACGAGCAGTACTTC.

V and J are TRBV20-1 and TRBJ2-6, with 12 positions matching TRBD2. This CDR3 comprises 21 residues. The ends lost 2 bases at V and 0 bases at J; junction bases unmatched: 14. Germline V gene data show CDR1 as DFQATT and CDR2 as SNEGSKA (reference sequence). As DNA, the CDR3 is TGCAGTGCTAGACCCCCTCTAGCGGGAGGGCCCACTGTCTCTGGGGCCAACGTCCTGACTTTC. It codes for CSARPPLAGGPTVSGANVLTF.

The chain carries TRBV27 and TRBJ1-5, with 7 bases identical to TRBD1. The CDR3 is 13 residues long. Losses at the gene ends were 8 bases for V and 5 bases for J; bases not matched to a gene: 6. CDR1 is MNHEY, CDR2 SMNVEV, per germline (reference sequence). The DNA for the CDR3 is TGTGCCAGCTGTCCCAGGGGGGATCAGCCCCAGCATTTT. Translated, it gives CASCPRGDQPQHF.

V usage is TRBV3-1 and J usage is TRBJ2-1; TRBD2 agrees at 10 bases. Per the germline V gene, CDR1 is LGHDT and CDR2 is YNNKEL (reference sequence). The CDR3 runs to 16 residues. V shed 1 base and J 6 bases; nucleotides not matched to a gene: 6. CDR3 nucleotides: TGTGCCAGCAGCCAAGTTTTACTAGCGGGAATCAATGAGCAGTTCTTC. Translation gives CASSQVLLAGINEQFF.